These 12 T cell receptor beta chains were sequenced from one sample in a study of cytomegalovirus exposure and HLA in healthy donors. PCR amplification relied on 60 Vbeta primers (plus 13 Jbeta primers). The repertoire was sequenced with immunoSEQ multiplex PCR; TCRdb's copy has only in-frame clones and lacks some. The sample holds roughly 190,000 clones, roughly 87% seen once. The sequencing sample was made of PBMCs. These receptor sequences come from a boy between 2 and 10 years old in good health and CMV-seronegative.

The CDR3 DNA sequence: TGCGCCAGCAGCCAGAGGACAGGGGGCGGGAAAGAGACCCAGTACTTC. Its translation is CASSQRTGGGKETQYF. The V call is TRBV5-1, the J call TRBJ2-5; TRBD1 agrees at 11 bases. CDR3 length: 16 residues. The J segment lost 3 bases and the V segment lost 4 bases, leaving 8 bases of the junction unmatched. Germline V gives CDR1 SGHRS, CDR2 YFSETQ.

The V and J genes are TRBV27 and TRBJ1-2, with 11 bases fitting TRBD1. Germline V lookup: CDR1 MNHEY, CDR2 SMNVEV (reference sequence). Unmatched junction bases numbered 7, after V lost 7 bases and J lost 6 bases. The CDR3 totals 14 residues. The CDR3 DNA sequence: TGTGCCAGCACAGGACAGGGGGCGCGAAATGGCTACACCTTC. It codes for CASTGQGARNGYTF.

The chain uses TRBV5-6 and TRBJ2-7, with 9 bases aligning to TRBD1. This CDR3 has 16 residues. CDR1 is SGHDT and CDR2 is YYEEEE in the germline V gene. Unmatched junction bases numbered 6, after V lost 0 bases and J lost 2 bases. The CDR3 DNA reads TGTGCCAGCAGCTTGGCCGTCGGGACAGGGACCTACGAGCAGTACTTC. Translated, it gives CASSLAVGTGTYEQYF.

This clone was seen a single time. The rearrangement links TRBV5-7 to TRBJ2-5; 9 nucleotides agree with TRBD1. The end of the DNA is better explained by TRBJ2-7, so the J call may be wrong. TRBV5-7 is an ORF, with its function uncertain. The CDR3 has 16 amino acids. The CDR3 here is CASSYYNRGRGDEQYF. The DNA of the CDR3 is TGTGCCAGCAGCTACTATAACAGGGGGCGAGGGGACGAGCAGTACTTC.

This clone has more than one count but fewer than ten. The chain joins TRBV2 to TRBJ2-1; the match to TRBD2 covers 7 bases. The trim removed 9 bases at V and 2 bases at J, leaving 19 bases unmatched. Looked up from germline, CDR1 is SNHLY and CDR2 is FYNNEI. CDR3 size: 18 residues. CDR3 nucleotides: TGTGCCAGAGCAGGGCAGCGGGAACCCTCAAGAACCTACAATGAGCAGTTCTTC. Protein product: CARAGQREPSRTYNEQFF.

This chain connects TRBV28 to TRBJ1-2, with TRBD1 identical over 10 bases. The J segment lost 4 bases and the V segment lost 7 bases, leaving 3 bases of the junction unmatched. The length of the CDR3 is 13 residues. Germline assignment: CDR1 MDHEN and CDR2 SYDVKM. DNA of the CDR3: TGTGCCAGCACCCGGGACAGGGGCTATGGCTACACCTTC. Translation gives CASTRDRGYGYTF.

The chain combines TRBV4-1 with TRBJ2-5; D is perhaps TRBD1 (6 bases). Judging by the DNA end, TRBJ2-7 fits better; the J call may be wrong. The germline V gene encodes CDR1 MGHRA and CDR2 YSYEKL. This CDR3 is built from 13 residues. CDR3 loop: CASSQGHSLEQYF. CDR3 DNA sequence: TGCGCCAGCAGCCAGGGACACTCTCTCGAGCAGTACTTC.

This chain uses TRBV19 with TRBJ1-6, with D hard to call. Deletions cut 6 bases from V and 10 bases from J, with 13 bases between. Germline CDR1 LNHDA, CDR2 SQIVND (reference sequence). The CDR3 is 13 residues long. CDR3 loop: CASSSSGNSPLHF. The CDR3 bases are TGTGCCAGTAGCTCTTCCGGGAACTCACCCCTCCACTTT.

This clone was detected once. The gene calls are TRBV7-2 and TRBJ2-6; weak D call: TRBD1 (6 bases). V was shortened by 3 bases and J by 4 bases, with 7 bases between the two germline ends. The CDR3 length is 14 residues. Germline CDR1 SGHTA, CDR2 FQGNSA. CDR3: CASSLGAGANVLTF. DNA for the CDR3: TGTGCCAGCAGCTTGGGGGCGGGGGCCAACGTCCTGACTTTC.

The chain has TRBV5-4 and TRBJ2-7; perhaps TRBD1 as D (5 bases). Looked up from germline, CDR1 is SGHNT and CDR2 is YYREEE (reference sequence). The CDR3 covers 15 residues. V was clipped by 1 base and J by 1 base, with 12 bases between them. CDR3 coding DNA: TGTGCCAGCAGCTTGTACTTAGACAGATCCTACGAGCAGTACTTC. Translated: CASSLYLDRSYEQYF.

The chain has TRBV6-1 and TRBJ2-1, with 7 bases identical to TRBD1. V lost 7 bases to trimming and J lost 2 bases; unmatched junction nucleotides: 8. There are 15 residues in the CDR3. Germline V gene data show CDR1 as MNHNS and CDR2 as SASEGT. CDR3: CASKRDGTAYNEQFF. CDR3 DNA sequence: TGTGCCAGCAAGCGAGATGGGACAGCCTACAATGAGCAGTTCTTC.

The chain carries TRBV7-6 and TRBJ2-1; TRBD2 is a possible D gene (6 bases). The CDR3 contains 16 residues. The V and J ends lost 6 bases and 5 bases respectively, with 20 bases between them. CDR1 is SGHVS and CDR2 is FNYEAQ in the germline V gene. The CDR3 spells CASSLRLGLGNNEQFF. The CDR3 DNA reads as TGTGCCAGCAGTCTTAGGTTGGGACTGGGGAACAATGAGCAGTTCTTC.